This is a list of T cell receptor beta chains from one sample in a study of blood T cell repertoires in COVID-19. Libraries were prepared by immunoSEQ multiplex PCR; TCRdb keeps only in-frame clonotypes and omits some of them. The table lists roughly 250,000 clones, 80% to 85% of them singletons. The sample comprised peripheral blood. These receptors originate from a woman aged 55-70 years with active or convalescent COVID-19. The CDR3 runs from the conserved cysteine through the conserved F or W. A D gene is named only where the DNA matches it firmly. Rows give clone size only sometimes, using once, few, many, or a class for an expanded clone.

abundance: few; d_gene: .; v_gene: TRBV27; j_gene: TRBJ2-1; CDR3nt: TGTGCCAGCAGAACAGTCCGATTCAACAATGAGCAGTTCTTC; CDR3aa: CASRTVRFNNEQFF
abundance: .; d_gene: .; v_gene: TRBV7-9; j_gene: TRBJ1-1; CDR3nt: TGTGCCAGCAGCTTACGGGGGGGTGTCACTGAAGCTTTCTTT; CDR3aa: CASSLRGGVTEAFF
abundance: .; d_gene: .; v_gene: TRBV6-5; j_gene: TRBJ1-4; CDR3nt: TGTGCCAGCAGTTACCGGAGTAATGAAAAACTGTTTTTT; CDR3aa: CASSYRSNEKLFF
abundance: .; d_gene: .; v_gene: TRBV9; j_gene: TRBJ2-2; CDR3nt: TGTGCCAGCAGCAGAAGTACCGGGACAAACACCGGGGAGCTGTTTTTT; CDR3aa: CASSRSTGTNTGELFF
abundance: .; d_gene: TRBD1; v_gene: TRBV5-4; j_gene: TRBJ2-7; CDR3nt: TGTGCCAGCGGAGGACAGGGCTCTTCCTACGAGCAGTACTTC; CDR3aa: CASGGQGSSYEQYF
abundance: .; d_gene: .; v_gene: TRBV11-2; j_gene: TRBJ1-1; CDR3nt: TGTGCCAGCAGTTCCAGGGGACCCACGGGCACTGAAGCTTTCTTT; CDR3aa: CASSSRGPTGTEAFF
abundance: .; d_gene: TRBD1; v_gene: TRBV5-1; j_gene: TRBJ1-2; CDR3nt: TGCGCCAGCAGCTTGGTAGGACAGGGGGACTACACCTTC; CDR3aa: CASSLVGQGDYTF
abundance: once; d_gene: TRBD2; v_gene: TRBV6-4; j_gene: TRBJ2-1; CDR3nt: TGTGCCAGCAGTGACATGTCGGGACTAGTCTACAATGAGCAGTTCTTC; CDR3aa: CASSDMSGLVYNEQFF
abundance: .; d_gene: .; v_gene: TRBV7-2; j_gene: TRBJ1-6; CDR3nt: TGTGCCAGCAGCAACCAGGGGAGTCGATCACCCCTCCACTTT; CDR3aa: CASSNQGSRSPLHF
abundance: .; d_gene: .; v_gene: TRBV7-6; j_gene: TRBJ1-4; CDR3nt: TGTGCCAGCAGCGTAGGGGTTGGGGTCGGGAACGAAAAACTGTTTTTT; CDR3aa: CASSVGVGVGNEKLFF
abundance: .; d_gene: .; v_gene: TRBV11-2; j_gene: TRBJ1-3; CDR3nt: TGTGCCAGCAGCAGGAGGCACACCATATATTTT; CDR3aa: CASSRRHTIYF
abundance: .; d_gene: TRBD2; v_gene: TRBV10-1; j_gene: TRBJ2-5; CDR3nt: TGCGCCAGCAGTGAGTTCGGGGGGGCCCTAACGGAGACCCAGTACTTC; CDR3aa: CASSEFGGALTETQYF
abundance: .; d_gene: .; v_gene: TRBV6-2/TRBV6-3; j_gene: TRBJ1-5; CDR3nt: TGTGCCAGCAGCCCGGTCGGGGTACAGCCCCAGCATTTT; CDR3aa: CASSPVGVQPQHF
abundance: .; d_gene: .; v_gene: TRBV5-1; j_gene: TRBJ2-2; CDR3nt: TGCGCCAGCAGCTTGGACAGGGTAAAGACCGGGGAGCTGTTTTTT; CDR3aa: CASSLDRVKTGELFF
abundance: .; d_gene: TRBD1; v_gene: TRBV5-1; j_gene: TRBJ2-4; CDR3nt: TGCGCCAGCAGCTCGGCCGGGACAGGGGTAAACATTCAGTACTTC; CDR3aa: CASSSAGTGVNIQYF
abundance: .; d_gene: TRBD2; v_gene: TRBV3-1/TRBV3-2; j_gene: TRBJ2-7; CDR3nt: TGTGCCAGCAGCCCCCTAGCGGGGGTGACCTACGAGCAGTACTTC; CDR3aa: CASSPLAGVTYEQYF
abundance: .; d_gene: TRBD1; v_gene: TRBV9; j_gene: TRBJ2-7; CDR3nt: TGTGCCAGCAGCCCCAACAGGGGGCGAATTCCTGACGAGCAGTACTTC; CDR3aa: CASSPNRGRIPDEQYF
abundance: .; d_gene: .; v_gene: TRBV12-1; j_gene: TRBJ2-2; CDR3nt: TGTGCCAGCAGCTTAGAAGGCTGCACAGGCCCCTCCGGGGAGCTGTTTTTT; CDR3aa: CASSLEGCTGPSGELFF
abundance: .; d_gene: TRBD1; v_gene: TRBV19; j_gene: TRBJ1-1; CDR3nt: TGTGCCAGTAGTGCCGACGGGACAGGGGTTGCTGAAGCTTTCTTT; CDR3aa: CASSADGTGVAEAFF
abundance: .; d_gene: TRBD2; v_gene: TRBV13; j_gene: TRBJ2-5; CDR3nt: TGTGCCAGCAGAAAGCGGGGGGAGGGGACCCAGTACTTC; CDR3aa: CASRKRGEGTQYF
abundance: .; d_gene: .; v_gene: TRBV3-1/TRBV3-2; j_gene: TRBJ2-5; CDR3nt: TGTGCCAGCAGCCGCCGTTCTCCGGACAATGAAGAGACCCAGTACTTC; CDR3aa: CASSRRSPDNEETQYF
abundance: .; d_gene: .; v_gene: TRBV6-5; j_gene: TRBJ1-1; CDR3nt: TGTGCCAGCAGTTACTTCGGGGTTTTGAACACTGAAGCTTTCTTT; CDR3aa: CASSYFGVLNTEAFF
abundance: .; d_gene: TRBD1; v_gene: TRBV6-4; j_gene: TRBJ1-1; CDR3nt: TGTGCCGGTCTGGGACAGGGCGGCACTGAAGCTTTCTTT; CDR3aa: CAGLGQGGTEAFF
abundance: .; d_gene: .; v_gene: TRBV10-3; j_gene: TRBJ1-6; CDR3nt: TGTGCCATCAGTGATGGGGCAGGGGTGGAACCCCTCCACTTT; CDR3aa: CAISDGAGVEPLHF
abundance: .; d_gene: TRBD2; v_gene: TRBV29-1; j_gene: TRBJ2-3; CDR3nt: TGCAGCGTTGAAGATGTTAAGCGGGGGGCGACCACAGATACGCAGTATTTT; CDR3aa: CSVEDVKRGATTDTQYF
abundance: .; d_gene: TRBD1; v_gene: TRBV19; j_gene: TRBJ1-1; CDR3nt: TGTGCCAGTAGTATGGCGGGACAGCCTACCGGGGACACTGAAGCTTTCTTT; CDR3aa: CASSMAGQPTGDTEAFF
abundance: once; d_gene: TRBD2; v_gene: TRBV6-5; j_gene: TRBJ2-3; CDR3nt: TGTGCCAGCAGTTACTCACTAGCGGGGGGGGATACGCAGTATTTT; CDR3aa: CASSYSLAGGDTQYF
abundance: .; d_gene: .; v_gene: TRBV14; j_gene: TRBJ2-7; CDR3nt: TGTGCCAGCAGCCAAGGGCGCAGGACAGCAACCTACGAGCAGTACTTC; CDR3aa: CASSQGRRTATYEQYF
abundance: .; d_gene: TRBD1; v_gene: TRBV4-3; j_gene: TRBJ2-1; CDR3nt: TGCGCCAGCAGCCAAGCAATAGGGGGCCCCTACAATGAGCAGTTCTTC; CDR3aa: CASSQAIGGPYNEQFF
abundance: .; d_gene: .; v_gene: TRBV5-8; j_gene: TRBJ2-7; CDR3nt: TGTGCCAGCAGCCAGGTAACAGGGATCCTGTCCTACGAGCAGTACTTC; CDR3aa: CASSQVTGILSYEQYF
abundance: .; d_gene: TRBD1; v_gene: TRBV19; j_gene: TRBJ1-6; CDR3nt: TGTGCCAGTAGTATTGAGACAGGGGGTAGTTCACCCCTCCACTTT; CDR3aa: CASSIETGGSSPLHF
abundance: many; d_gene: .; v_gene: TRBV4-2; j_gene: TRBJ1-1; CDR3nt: TGTGCCAGCAGCCTACTAGGGTTATCGAACACTGAAGCTTTCTTT; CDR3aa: CASSLLGLSNTEAFF
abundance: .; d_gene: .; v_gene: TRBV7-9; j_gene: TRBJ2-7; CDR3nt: TGTGCCAGCAGCCCTGACAACTACGAGCAGTACTTC; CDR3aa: CASSPDNYEQYF
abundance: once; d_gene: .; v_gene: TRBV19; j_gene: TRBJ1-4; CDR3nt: TGTGCCAGTACCAATCCGGGGGTGGGTGAAAAACTGTTTTTT; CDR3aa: CASTNPGVGEKLFF
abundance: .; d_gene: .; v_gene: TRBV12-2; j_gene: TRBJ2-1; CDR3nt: TGTGCAAGTCGCTTGGTCGGGAGCGGGGGGCCGGACAATGAGCAGTTCTTC; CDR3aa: CASRLVGSGGPDNEQFF
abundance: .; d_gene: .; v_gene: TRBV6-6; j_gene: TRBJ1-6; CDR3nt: TGTGCCAGCAGTTACTCTGGAGCCCCAAATAATTCACCCCTCCACTTT; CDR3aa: CASSYSGAPNNSPLHF
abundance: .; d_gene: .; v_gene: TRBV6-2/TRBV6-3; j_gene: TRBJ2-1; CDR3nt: TGTGCCAGCAGTTACCCGGCCTACAATGAGCAGTTCTTC; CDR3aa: CASSYPAYNEQFF
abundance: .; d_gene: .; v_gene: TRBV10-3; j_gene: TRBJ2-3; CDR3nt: TGTGCCATCAGTGGGGCCTTGGGAGAGACAGATACGCAGTATTTT; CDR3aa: CAISGALGETDTQYF
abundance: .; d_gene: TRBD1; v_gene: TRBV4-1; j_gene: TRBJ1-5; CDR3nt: TGCGCCAGCAGCCAAGTTGGACAGGGGAGTCAGCCCCAGCATTTT; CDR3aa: CASSQVGQGSQPQHF
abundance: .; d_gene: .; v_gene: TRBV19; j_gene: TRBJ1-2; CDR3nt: TGTGCCAGTAGTATGGCGCCAGGGTCCGGCTACACCTTC; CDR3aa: CASSMAPGSGYTF
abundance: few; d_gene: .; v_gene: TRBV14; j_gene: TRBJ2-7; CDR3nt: TGTGCCAGCAGCCAAGAGTCCGCAGGGCAGTACTTC; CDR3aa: CASSQESAGQYF
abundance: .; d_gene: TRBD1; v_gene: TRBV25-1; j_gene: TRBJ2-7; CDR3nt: TGTGCCAGCAGTTCTCACTCCCGGGACAGTAATGAGCAGTACTTC; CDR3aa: CASSSHSRDSNEQYF
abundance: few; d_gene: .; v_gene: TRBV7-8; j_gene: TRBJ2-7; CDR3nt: TGTGCCAGCAGCTTAGTTGAGCGTCGGGGTTTCCAGCAGTACTTC; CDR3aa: CASSLVERRGFQQYF
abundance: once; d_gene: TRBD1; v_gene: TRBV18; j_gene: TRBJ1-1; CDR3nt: TGTGCCAGCTCACCAGGGACAGGGCTGCAAACTGAAGCTTTCTTT; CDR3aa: CASSPGTGLQTEAFF
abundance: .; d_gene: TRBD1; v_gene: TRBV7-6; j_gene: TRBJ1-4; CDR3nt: TGTGCCAGCAGCTTGGCAGGGGGCAATGAAAAACTGTTTTTT; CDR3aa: CASSLAGGNEKLFF
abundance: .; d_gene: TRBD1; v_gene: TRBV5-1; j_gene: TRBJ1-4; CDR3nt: TGCGCCAGCAGCTCCTATCTGGACAGGAGGGAAAAACTGTTTTTT; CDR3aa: CASSSYLDRREKLFF
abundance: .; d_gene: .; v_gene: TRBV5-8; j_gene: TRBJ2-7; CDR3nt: TGTGCCAGCAGCTCCGAGCCTATTTCCACCTACGAGCAGTACTTC; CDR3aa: CASSSEPISTYEQYF
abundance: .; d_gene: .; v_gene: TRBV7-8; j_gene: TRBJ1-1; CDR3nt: TGTGCCAGCAGCCCCGACGCGGGGCGAACAACTGAAGCTTTCTTT; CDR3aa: CASSPDAGRTTEAFF
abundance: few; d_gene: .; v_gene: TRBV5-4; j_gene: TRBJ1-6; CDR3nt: TGTGCCAGCAGCTTAGCGGGAGATTCACCCCTCCACTTT; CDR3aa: CASSLAGDSPLHF
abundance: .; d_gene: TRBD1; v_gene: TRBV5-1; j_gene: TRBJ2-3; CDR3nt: TGCGCCAGCAGCTCACCGGGACAGGGGAATATGGATACGCAGTATTTT; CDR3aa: CASSSPGQGNMDTQYF
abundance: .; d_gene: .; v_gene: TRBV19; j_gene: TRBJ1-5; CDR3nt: TGTGCCAGTAGTATGAATATAGTAGGAGGGTTTGGGAGCAATCAGCCCCAGCATTTT; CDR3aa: CASSMNIVGGFGSNQPQHF
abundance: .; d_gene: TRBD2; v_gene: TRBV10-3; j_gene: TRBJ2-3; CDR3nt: TGTGCCATCAGTGAGTCGAAACTAGCGGATACGCAGTATTTT; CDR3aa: CAISESKLADTQYF
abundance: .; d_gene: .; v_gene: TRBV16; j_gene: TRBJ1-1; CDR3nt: TGTGCCAGCAGCCAAGTTGGGAGGAACACTGAAGCTTTCTTT; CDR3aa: CASSQVGRNTEAFF
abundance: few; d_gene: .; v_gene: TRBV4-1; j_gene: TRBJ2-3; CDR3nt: TGCGCCAGCAGCCAGGGCGGGGACACAGATACGCAGTATTTT; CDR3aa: CASSQGGDTDTQYF
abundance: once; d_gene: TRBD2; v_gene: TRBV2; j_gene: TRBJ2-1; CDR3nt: TGTGCCAGCACCAACGGGACTAGGCTTTACAATGAGCAGTTCTTC; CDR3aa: CASTNGTRLYNEQFF